This TCR beta chain derives from a study of T cell responses to AZD1222 COVID-19 vaccine. Overall study results and limits: With dominance at 160-218 and 743-854, vaccine-associated CD4 TCRs spanned spike. Donors in the cohort were predominantly white British and more often female, and clonal diversity was possibly underestimated.

Concerning this clone: Its specificity is unknown.

Measured with immunoSEQ multiplex PCR; TCRdb has only the in-frame clones, and not every one. The sample includes 150,000 to 200,000 clones, about 91% of them seen just once. Germline V lookup: CDR1 SGHTA, CDR2 FQGTGA. J gave up 0 bases and V 5 bases, and 2 bases lay outside the gene matches. The CDR3 covers 16 residues. The chain employs TRBV7-3 and TRBJ2-3; 13 bases align to TRBD2. This TCR was sampled from an adult who received the AZD1222 COVID-19 vaccine. The specimen comprised peripheral blood, sampled 28 days after the second AZD1222 dose. CDR3 protein: CASSLGLAGSTDTQYF. The DNA of the CDR3 is TGTGCCAGCAGCCTGGGACTAGCGGGAAGCACAGATACGCAGTATTTT.